The next 5 T cell receptor beta chains were all read from a single sample in a study of CD8 T cells in ankylosing spondylitis. Study-wide findings and caveats: What seemed typical of ankylosing spondylitis blood was a TCR beta motif built from under 10 highly homologous variants.

Via MiXCR, TCRdb re-called the 5' RACE reads, giving one row per CDR3 protein. The repertoire holds around 390,000 distinct CDR3 sequences, with more than 20% as singletons. Antigens of these TCRs are unknown. The sample consisted of blood, either unsorted or a sorted T cell fraction (not recorded which). The receptor source for this set is a male donor with ankylosing spondylitis.

The chain couples TRBV11-1 to TRBJ2-5; TRBD1 matches 7 bases. This CDR3 region has 14 residues. The V gene's germline CDR1 is SGHAT and CDR2 FQDESV (reference sequence). V trimming: 5 bases; J trimming: 1 base; junction bases outside the gene matches: 4. Written as DNA, the CDR3 is TGTGCCAGCAGCCGCCGGGACAGCCAAGAGACCCAGTACTTC. Translation gives CASSRRDSQETQYF.

This clonotype came up many times. The J gene is TRBJ2-5, the V gene TRBV5-1, with 9 bases that match TRBD1. This CDR3 is built from 13 residues. V lost 4 bases to trimming and J lost 3 bases; unmatched junction nucleotides: 1. Germline V gene lookup returns CDR1 SGHRS and CDR2 YFSETQ. CDR3 residues: CASSRTGEETQYF. The CDR3 nucleotides read TGCGCCAGCAGCCGGACAGGGGAAGAGACCCAGTACTTC.

This clonotype was seen a few times. The V and J genes are TRBV6-1 and TRBJ1-2; D unclear. Germline-derived CDR1 and CDR2 are MNHNS and SASEGT. The CDR3 contains 13 residues. Trimming removed 5 bases at V and 1 base at J, with 8 bases between. CDR3 protein: CASSPRVNYGYTF. CDR3 DNA: TGTGCCAGCAGTCCTAGGGTTAACTATGGCTACACCTTC.

The chain recombines TRBV12-3 or TRBV12-4 with TRBJ2-1; TRBD2 is a possible D gene (6 bases). V was shortened by 2 bases and J by 6 bases, with 17 bases between the two germline ends. The CDR3 runs to 16 residues. CDR3 loop: CASSLTRSGPLNEQFF. The CDR3 DNA follows: TGTGCCAGCAGTTTAACGCGGAGCGGGCCCCTCAATGAGCAGTTCTTC.

This sequence joins TRBV12-3 or TRBV12-4 and TRBJ1-1; no reliable D call. The V and J ends lost 5 bases and 5 bases respectively, with 15 bases between them. The CDR3 length is 14 residues. The CDR3 DNA reads TGTGCCAGCAGTGTTGTTGTAGGTCGGACTGAAGCTTTCTTT. It specifies CASSVVVGRTEAFF.